Detailed here is one T cell receptor beta chain. Sequencing was performed with immunoSEQ multiplex PCR; in TCRdb, only in-frame clones are kept and a portion is missing. The data show 130,000 or so clones, with roughly nine tenths seen just once and just over 7.5% held by the top ten. These data originate in a study of control samples from healthy donors and cancer patients. The V gene's germline CDR1 is SGHRS and CDR2 YFSETQ. V was clipped by 2 bases and J by 2 bases; unmatched bases: 6. There are 15 residues in the CDR3. The clonotype originates from a man aged 45 to 65 with head and neck cancer. V usage is TRBV5-1 and J usage is TRBJ2-7; the match to TRBD1 covers 8 bases. The sequenced material came from PBMCs. The CDR3 loop reads CASSFTLDRAYEQYF. DNA for the CDR3: TGCGCCAGCAGCTTTACTTTGGACAGGGCCTACGAGCAGTACTTC. Combining the CDR3 with reference TRBV5-1 and TRBJ2-7 gives the whole variable domain KAGVTQTPRYLIKTRGQQVTLSCSPISGHRSVSWYQQTPGQGLQFLFEYFSETQRNKGNFPGRFSGRQFSNSRSEMNVSTLELGDSALYLCASSFTLDRAYEQYFGPGTRLTVT.